These 28 T cell receptor beta chains were sequenced from one sample in a study of blood T cell repertoires in COVID-19. The protocol was immunoSEQ multiplex PCR, while the TCRdb copy is restricted to in-frame clones and leaves out a portion. The data hold roughly 200,000 clones, with roughly three quarters observed a single time. Sequenced sample: peripheral blood. These receptor sequences come from a woman aged 50 to 60 with active or convalescent COVID-19.

This clone was seen a few times. V is TRBV18 and J is TRBJ2-7; D gene uncertain. Germline loops: CDR1 KGHSH, CDR2 LQKENI. Trimming cost V 3 bases and J 0 bases, with 12 bases left between them. The CDR3 totals 15 residues. CDR3 in DNA: TGTGCCAGCTCACCGGTCACAGTAAGCTCCTACGAGCAGTACTTC. This gives the protein CASSPVTVSSYEQYF.

V is TRBV7-9 and J is TRBJ1-4, with D unclear. There are 15 residues in the CDR3. V was shortened by 5 bases and J by 0 bases, with 10 bases between the two germline ends. CDR1 and CDR2 from the germline V gene are SEHNR and FQNEAQ (reference sequence). CDR3 nucleotides: TGTGCCAGCAGCCGCACCACAGCAACTAATGAAAAACTGTTTTTT. Translated: CASSRTTATNEKLFF. Drawing the rest from reference TRBV7-9 and TRBJ1-4, the complete variable domain is DTGVSQNPRHKITKRGQNVTFRCDPISEHNRLYWYRQTLGQGPEFLTYFQNEAQLEKSRLLSDRFSAERPKGSFSTLEIQRTEQGDSAMYLCASSRTTATNEKLFFGSGTQLSVL.

The chain is built from TRBV30 and TRBJ2-7; tentative D call: TRBD2 (6 bases). The CDR3 runs 12 residues. Germline V CDR1 and CDR2: GTSNPN, SVGIG (reference sequence). V was trimmed by 4 bases and J by 4 bases, leaving 11 bases between them. CDR3 sequence reads: CAWTLGGYEQYF. The CDR3 region has the DNA TGTGCCTGGACCCTCGGAGGGTACGAGCAGTACTTC.

This chain connects TRBV2 to TRBJ1-2; perhaps TRBD1 as D (5 bases). The CDR3 loop spans 13 amino acids. The V gene's germline CDR1 is SNHLY and CDR2 FYNNEI. V lost 7 bases, J lost 4 bases, and 13 bases lay in between. The CDR3 protein is CASTRDRSYGYTF. The CDR3 coding sequence is TGTGCCAGCACCCGTGACAGATCCTATGGCTACACCTTC. Variable domain in full (rest from reference TRBV2 and TRBJ1-2): EPEVTQTPSHQVTQMGQEVILRCVPISNHLYFYWYRQILGQKVEFLVSFYNNEISEKSEIFDDQFSVERPDGSNFTLKIRSTKLEDSAMYFCASTRDRSYGYTFGSGTRLTVV.

The V gene is TRBV18, the J gene TRBJ1-1; D may be TRBD1 (5 bases). The CDR3 extends over 13 amino acids. Per germline, CDR1 KGHSH and CDR2 LQKENI. Trimming shortened V by 3 bases and J by 6 bases, and 11 bases separated the two germline ends. DNA for the CDR3: TGTGCCAGCTCACCCCCAGGGCTCCCTGAAGCTTTCTTT. Translated, it gives CASSPPGLPEAFF.

This sequence joins TRBV6-4 and TRBJ1-2, with TRBD1 matching over 7 bases. This CDR3 has 12 residues. Germline V gene sequence: CDR1 MRHNA, CDR2 SNTAGT. The V gene end was trimmed by 5 bases and the J gene end by 7 bases; junction bases not matched to a gene: 4. CDR3 nucleotides: TGTGCCAGCAGTAATGACAGGGTTGGCTACACCTTC. As protein: CASSNDRVGYTF.

This clone was seen once. V is TRBV6-6 and J is TRBJ1-2, with 8 positions matching TRBD1. The V segment lost 2 bases and the J segment 4 bases; nucleotides outside the gene matches: 3. CDR1 is MNHNY, CDR2 SVGAGI, per germline (reference sequence). There are 14 residues in the CDR3. CDR3 residues: CASSYGQGAYGYTF. The CDR3 region has the DNA TGTGCCAGCAGTTACGGGCAGGGGGCCTATGGCTACACCTTC.

V is TRBV27 and J is TRBJ2-2; TRBD2 agrees at 10 bases. CDR1 is MNHEY and CDR2 is SMNVEV in the germline V gene (reference sequence). After removal of 4 bases from V and 6 bases from J, the junction contained 8 bases not matched to a gene. The CDR3 length is 16 residues. CDR3 loop: CASSSPGLAGAGELFF. The CDR3, as DNA: TGTGCCAGCAGTTCCCCCGGGCTAGCGGGGGCCGGGGAGCTGTTTTTT.

The chain couples TRBV20-1 to TRBJ1-1, with a weak D call TRBD1 (6 bases). The CDR3 contains 11 residues. The germline gives CDR1 DFQATT, CDR2 SNEGSKA (reference sequence). The chain's CDR3 is CGTTMNTEAFF. The CDR3 DNA follows: TGCGGGACAACGATGAACACTGAAGCTTTCTTT.

CDR3 protein: CASSTSASPSGNTIYF. CDR3 bases: TGTGCCAGCAGTACCTCAGCGAGCCCCTCTGGAAACACCATATATTTT. The chain combines TRBV28 with TRBJ1-3; the D is unclear. Germline CDR1 MDHEN, CDR2 SYDVKM. The CDR3 runs to 16 residues. Trimming took 5 bases from V and 0 from J, leaving 14 bases between them.

The gene calls are TRBV5-4 and TRBJ1-1; 7 nucleotides line up with TRBD1. Losses at the gene ends were 9 bases for V and 7 bases for J; bases not matched to a gene: 12. The CDR3 length is 13 residues. Germline V gene lookup returns CDR1 SGHNT and CDR2 YYREEE (reference sequence). CDR3: CATPTGKSGEAFF. The CDR3 DNA follows: TGTGCCACACCGACAGGGAAGTCCGGTGAAGCTTTCTTT.

The V and J genes are TRBV18 and TRBJ2-7; 11 bases align to TRBD2. V shed 3 bases and J 3 bases; nucleotides not matched to a gene: 7. The CDR3 length is 16 residues. Germline V gene lookup returns CDR1 KGHSH and CDR2 LQKENI. The CDR3 bases are TGTGCCAGCTCACCGGACTTGGGACTAGCGGTCTACGAGCAGTACTTC. This translates into CASSPDLGLAVYEQYF.

This chain uses TRBV6-4 with TRBJ2-5; D gene unclear. This CDR3 spans 10 amino acids. V lost 8 bases, J lost 5 bases, and 6 bases lay in between. Germline CDR1 MRHNA, CDR2 SNTAGT. CDR3 in DNA: TGTGCCAGCCCGCGGGAGACCCAGTACTTC. As protein: CASPRETQYF.

This rearrangement joins TRBV5-8 to TRBJ1-2, with 7 bases aligning to TRBD1. Germline values: CDR1 SGHTS, CDR2 YDEGEE. There are 15 residues in the CDR3. The V and J ends lost 3 bases and 0 bases, in that order; junction bases with no gene match: 5. CDR3: CASSSRGQSNYGYTF. CDR3 in DNA: TGTGCCAGCAGCTCCCGGGGACAGTCTAACTATGGCTACACCTTC.

This clone was recorded at least ten times. The chain recombines TRBV12-3 or TRBV12-4 with TRBJ1-6; tentative D call: TRBD1 (6 bases). V dropped 6 bases and J dropped 6 bases, with 9 bases sitting between them. The CDR3 is 13 amino acids. The CDR3 region is CASRQGVNSPLHF. The CDR3 DNA reads TGTGCCAGCAGACAGGGAGTTAATTCACCCCTCCACTTT.

The V gene is TRBV19, the J gene TRBJ1-1; 8 bases match TRBD1. Per the germline V gene, CDR1 is LNHDA and CDR2 is SQIVND (reference sequence). Trimming at V came to 6 bases and at J to 0 bases, leaving 3 bases not matched to a gene. The CDR3 runs to 14 residues. The CDR3, as DNA: TGTGCCAGTAGCAGACAGGGGTTGAACACTGAAGCTTTCTTT. It encodes CASSRQGLNTEAFF.

This clone was seen more than once but under ten times. The genes are TRBV6-5 and TRBJ1-1, with 12 bases that match TRBD1. Trimming cost V 2 bases and J 3 bases; bases outside gene matches: 4. The CDR3 is 16 amino acids. From germline, CDR1 is MNHEY and CDR2 SVGAGI. In nucleotides, the CDR3 is TGTGCCAGCAGTTACGGGACAGGGGGCGCAGACACTGAAGCTTTCTTT. This gives the protein CASSYGTGGADTEAFF.

DNA for the CDR3: TGTGCCAGTAGTATGACAGGCCCCTACAATGAGCAGTTCTTC. Its protein product is CASSMTGPYNEQFF. The chain links TRBV19 to TRBJ2-1, with D perhaps TRBD1 (6 bases). The V end lost 3 bases, the J end lost 2 bases, and 8 bases lay between the germline ends. In germline, CDR1 is LNHDA, CDR2 SQIVND (reference sequence). The CDR3 has 14 residues.

This chain joins TRBV7-9 and TRBJ2-7; tentatively, D is TRBD1 (6 bases). This CDR3 is 15 amino acids long. The germline CDR1 and CDR2 sequences are SEHNR and FQNEAQ (reference sequence). Trimming pared 5 bases from V and 3 bases from J, leaving 17 bases between. Written as DNA, the CDR3 is TGTGCCAGCAGCCCCACTACTTCACAGGGCTACGAGCAGTACTTC. Translating gives CASSPTTSQGYEQYF.

This clone was seen a few times. The gene calls are TRBV29-1 and TRBJ2-2; D uncertain. The germline V and J ends were trimmed by 4 bases and 1 base, with 7 bases remaining between them. There are 13 residues in the CDR3. CDR1 and CDR2 from the germline V gene are SQVTM and ANQGSEA. The CDR3 nucleotides are TGCAGCGTTGTTCCGGGGAACACCGGGGAGCTGTTTTTT. Translated: CSVVPGNTGELFF.

CDR3 in DNA: TGTGCCAGTAGTATTGGAGCGAATTCACCCCTCCACTTT. It specifies CASSIGANSPLHF. V gene TRBV19 combines with J gene TRBJ1-6; D unclear. Germline loops: CDR1 LNHDA, CDR2 SQIVND (reference sequence). The CDR3 covers 13 residues. The V and J ends lost 3 bases and 7 bases respectively, with 7 bases between them. The full variable domain, completed using reference TRBV19 and TRBJ1-6, is DGGITQSPKYLFRKEGQNVTLSCEQNLNHDAMYWYRQDPGQGLRLIYYSQIVNDFQKGDIAEGYSVSREKKESFPLTVTSAQKNPTAFYLCASSIGANSPLHFGNGTRLTVT.

CDR3 in amino acids: CASSLGTEDYNSPLHF. CDR3 nucleotides: TGTGCCAGCAGCTTAGGCACGGAGGATTATAATTCACCCCTCCACTTT. The V and J genes are TRBV7-2 and TRBJ1-6; D gene unclear. Germline V gives CDR1 SGHTA, CDR2 FQGNSA. This CDR3 region has 16 residues. Between the trimmed V and J ends, which lost 1 base and 4 bases, there was a span of 11 bases.

The chain joins TRBV19 to TRBJ1-1; tentatively, D is TRBD1 (6 bases). CDR3 length: 12 residues. V was cut by 3 bases and J by 7 bases, with 9 bases left in between. Germline values: CDR1 LNHDA, CDR2 SQIVND (reference sequence). CDR3: CASSIARGEAFF. The CDR3 DNA follows: TGTGCCAGTAGTATCGCCAGGGGTGAAGCTTTCTTT.

The V gene is TRBV3-1 (or the pseudogene TRBV3-2), the J gene TRBJ1-6, with a tentative D call TRBD1 (6 bases). CDR1 and CDR2 from the germline V gene are LGHDT and YNNKEL (reference sequence). With 2 bases removed from V and 10 bases from J, the gap between germline ends came to 15 bases. The CDR3 has 15 amino acids. DNA of the CDR3: TGTGCCAGCAGCCAATCTAGGTGGGGGCTGTCACCCCTCCACTTT. Encoded protein: CASSQSRWGLSPLHF.

The gene calls are TRBV2 and TRBJ1-6; D is undetermined. With 7 bases removed from V and 7 bases from J, the gap between germline ends came to 8 bases. Germline V gene lookup returns CDR1 SNHLY and CDR2 FYNNEI. The CDR3 loop spans 12 amino acids. CDR3 bases: TGTGCCAGCAACCCACAGAATTCACCCCTCCACTTT. Its protein product is CASNPQNSPLHF.

This clone is a singleton in its sample. The chain carries TRBV9 and TRBJ2-7, with D possibly matching TRBD1 (6 bases). The V gene lost 4 bases and the J gene lost 5 bases, with 16 bases spanning the gap. This CDR3 spans 14 amino acids. Looked up from germline, CDR1 is SGDLS and CDR2 is YYNGEE. The CDR3 DNA sequence: TGTGCCAGCAGCCAAACAGGGCAGATTCACGAGCAGTACTTC. This translates into CASSQTGQIHEQYF.

The genes are TRBV7-2 and TRBJ2-7; tentative D call: TRBD1 (6 bases). The V and J ends lost 5 bases and 3 bases respectively, with 17 bases between them. The V gene's germline CDR1 is SGHTA and CDR2 FQGNSA. The CDR3 spans 15 residues. Here the CDR3 reads CASSQDGSRGYEQYF. For the CDR3, the DNA is TGTGCCAGCAGCCAGGACGGAAGCAGGGGCTACGAGCAGTACTTC.

In its sample, this clone was seen once. The V gene is TRBV14, the J gene TRBJ2-7, with 9 bases aligning to TRBD1. Germline V CDR1 and CDR2: SGHDN, FVKESK. The CDR3 runs 17 residues. The ends lost 1 base at V and 3 bases at J; junction bases unmatched: 10. CDR3 region: CASSQVLFPGQGYEQYF. Here the CDR3 DNA reads TGTGCCAGCAGCCAAGTTCTTTTTCCGGGACAGGGCTACGAGCAGTACTTC.